What follows are 27 T cell receptor beta chains derived from one specimen sequenced in a study of radiotherapy plus CTLA-4 blockade in lung cancer. Some clones are missing from TCRdb's copy, which holds only in-frame ones; the method was immunoSEQ multiplex PCR. The table includes around 53,000 clones, roughly 90% detected once. Specimen: peripheral blood, collected from a patient treated with radiotherapy plus ipilimumab. These receptors originate from a human donor with non-small cell lung cancer that progressed on radiotherapy plus ipilimumab. Some clones in this sample may be carry-over from other donors' samples.

The rearrangement uses TRBV18 and TRBJ2-7, with TRBD2 matching over 12 bases. CDR1 and CDR2 (germline): KGHSH, LQKENI. The V and J ends lost 0 bases and 3 bases, in that order; junction bases with no gene match: 3. This CDR3 region has 16 residues. CDR3 nucleotide sequence: TGTGCCAGCTCACCACCCCCTAGCGGGGGGGTCTACGAGCAGTACTTC. This sequence encodes CASSPPPSGGVYEQYF.

The chain has TRBV19 and TRBJ2-1; TRBD2 agrees at 8 bases. Germline values: CDR1 LNHDA, CDR2 SQIVND (reference sequence). Trimming took 5 bases from V and 4 from J; bases not matched to a gene: 4. This CDR3 is 14 amino acids long. The CDR3: CASSPGLEYNEQFF. CDR3 DNA sequence: TGTGCCAGTAGTCCGGGACTAGAGTACAATGAGCAGTTCTTC.

This chain links TRBV5-1 with TRBJ2-1; D not resolved. Germline-derived CDR1 and CDR2 are SGHRS and YFSETQ. CDR3 length: 11 amino acids. V was cut by 3 bases and J by 10 bases, with 8 bases left in between. In DNA form, the CDR3 reads TGCGCCAGCAGCTACTCCCCCGAGCAGTTCTTC. Its translation: CASSYSPEQFF.

The chain couples TRBV10-1 to TRBJ2-1, with a tentative D call TRBD2 (5 bases). Germline loops: CDR1 WNHNN, CDR2 SYGVQD (reference sequence). The CDR3 runs 11 residues. Between the trimmed V and J ends, which lost 9 bases and 8 bases, there was a span of 11 bases. For the CDR3, the DNA is TGCGCCAGAATCCCCGGGGATGAGCAGTTCTTC. Translating gives CARIPGDEQFF.

The V and J genes are TRBV7-2 and TRBJ1-2; D uncertain. V lost 5 bases to trimming and J lost 4 bases, with 14 bases between them. The CDR3 sequence is 14 residues long. Germline V gene data show CDR1 as SGHTA and CDR2 as FQGNSA. The CDR3, as DNA: TGTGCCAGCAGCCGCGATTCTAATCCCTATGGCTACACCTTC. Its protein product is CASSRDSNPYGYTF.

This sequence joins TRBV19 and TRBJ1-1; possibly TRBD1 for D (6 bases). Trimming stripped 4 bases from V and 1 base from J, with 10 bases between. CDR1 is LNHDA, CDR2 SQIVND, per germline (reference sequence). The CDR3 covers 14 residues. The CDR3 DNA is TGTGCCAGTAGTACCGGGACACAGAACACTGAAGCTTTCTTT. Translated, it gives CASSTGTQNTEAFF.

V gene TRBV2 combines with J gene TRBJ2-7, with 8 bases matching TRBD2. J was trimmed by 6 bases and V by 6 bases; bases with no gene match: 4. Germline V lookup: CDR1 SNHLY, CDR2 FYNNEI. The CDR3 is 12 residues long. The chain's CDR3 is CASSPSGGEQYF. The CDR3, as DNA: TGTGCCAGCAGCCCAAGCGGGGGCGAGCAGTACTTC.

The gene calls are TRBV29-1 and TRBJ1-2; maybe TRBD1 (6 bases). Germline CDR1 is SQVTM and CDR2 is ANQGSEA. The CDR3 totals 14 residues. Trimming left V 6 bases short and J 4 bases short, with 18 bases between. The CDR3 loop is CSVLGTIGFYGYTF. The DNA of the CDR3 is TGCAGCGTACTTGGGACAATCGGCTTCTATGGCTACACCTTC.

This clone came up once. The chain carries TRBV2 and TRBJ2-3; possible D gene TRBD2, 6 bases. The germline V gene encodes CDR1 SNHLY and CDR2 FYNNEI. With 9 bases removed from V and 4 bases from J, the gap between germline ends came to 20 bases. The CDR3 is 15 residues long. The CDR3 here is CASLIGGGSADTQYF. CDR3 coding DNA: TGTGCCAGTCTAATCGGTGGGGGGTCCGCAGATACGCAGTATTTT.

The chain uses TRBV18 and TRBJ1-5; possible D gene TRBD1, 5 bases. The germline CDR1 and CDR2 sequences are KGHSH and LQKENI. V dropped 3 bases and J dropped 2 bases, with 14 bases sitting between them. This CDR3 is 16 amino acids long. Here the CDR3 DNA reads TGTGCCAGCTCACCGCAGGGAAGTGGTGGCAATCAGCCCCAGCATTTT. This translates into CASSPQGSGGNQPQHF. The full variable domain, in which reference TRBV18 and TRBJ1-5 provide the parts outside the CDR3, is NAGVMQNPRHLVRRRGQEARLRCSPMKGHSHVYWYRQLPEEGLKFMVYLQKENIIDESGMPKERFSAEFPKEGPSILRIQQVVRGDSAAYFCASSPQGSGGNQPQHFGDGTRLSIL.

The rearrangement uses TRBV19 and TRBJ1-5; 10 bases map to TRBD1. Germline V CDR1 and CDR2: LNHDA, SQIVND (reference sequence). V shed 1 base and J 2 bases; nucleotides not matched to a gene: 2. The CDR3 sequence is 16 residues long. The CDR3 DNA is TGTGCCAGTAGTATAGCCGGGACAGGGGGCAATCAGCCCCAGCATTTT. Translated, it gives CASSIAGTGGNQPQHF.

This chain's CDR3 is CASSLAETGLTF. CDR3 nucleotides: TGTGCCAGCAGCTTGGCGGAGACAGGCCTAACCTTC. J is TRBJ1-2 and V is TRBV5-4, with a weak D call TRBD1 (6 bases). This CDR3 is 12 amino acids long. V was cut by 0 bases and J by 14 bases, with 14 bases left in between. Germline CDR1 SGHNT, CDR2 YYREEE (reference sequence).

This clone occurred once. The CDR3 spells CASGLLAGGPHEQFF. The CDR3 DNA sequence: TGTGCCAGCGGTCTTCTAGCGGGGGGGCCCCATGAGCAGTTCTTC. This chain links TRBV7-2 with TRBJ2-1; 12 bases agree with TRBD2. Trimming took 8 bases from V and 8 from J; bases not matched to a gene: 10. Per the germline V gene, CDR1 is SGHTA and CDR2 is FQGNSA. This CDR3 contains 15 residues.

This sequence joins TRBV7-3 and TRBJ2-1; D possibly corresponds to TRBD1 (7 bases). The V gene's germline CDR1 is SGHTA and CDR2 FQGTGA. The CDR3 length is 16 residues. V was cut by 0 bases and J by 8 bases, with 17 bases left in between. The chain's CDR3 is CASSLTEGARFHEQFF. Written as DNA, the CDR3 is TGTGCCAGCAGCTTAACGGAGGGGGCGCGTTTCCATGAGCAGTTCTTC.

The chain carries TRBV7-3 and TRBJ2-5; 7 nucleotides agree with TRBD1. Germline CDR1 is SGHTA and CDR2 is FQGTGA. Losses at the gene ends were 5 bases for V and 2 bases for J; bases not matched to a gene: 5. The CDR3 length is 14 residues. CDR3 sequence (DNA): TGTGCCAGCAGCCCTGGGGACAGACAAGAGACCCAGTACTTC. Its translation: CASSPGDRQETQYF.

The rearrangement uses TRBV7-2 and TRBJ1-1; 7 bases match TRBD1. Germline V gives CDR1 SGHTA, CDR2 FQGNSA. Trimming took 5 bases from V and 1 from J; bases not matched to a gene: 7. The CDR3 has 15 amino acids. As DNA, the CDR3 is TGTGCCAGCAGCATCCAGACAGGGTCGAACACTGAAGCTTTCTTT. It specifies CASSIQTGSNTEAFF. The full variable domain, with the rest looked up from reference TRBV7-2 and TRBJ1-1, is GAGVSQSPSNKVTEKGKDVELRCDPISGHTALYWYRQSLGQGLEFLIYFQGNSAPDKSGLPSDRFSAERTGGSVSTLTIQRTQQEDSAVYLCASSIQTGSNTEAFFGQGTRLTVV.

This rearrangement joins TRBV5-1 to TRBJ2-5; 9 nucleotides align to TRBD1. Trimming at V came to 4 bases and at J to 5 bases, leaving 3 bases not matched to a gene. CDR3 length equals 13 residues. Germline assignment: CDR1 SGHRS and CDR2 YFSETQ. The CDR3 region is CASSAGQGETQYF. The CDR3 coding sequence is TGCGCCAGCAGCGCGGGACAGGGTGAGACCCAGTACTTC.

This clone was observed a handful of times. In DNA, the CDR3 is TGCGCCAGCAGCCAACCGACAGTGAACACTGAAGCTTTCTTT. Translating gives CASSQPTVNTEAFF. The genes are TRBV4-1 and TRBJ1-1; TRBD1 is a possible D gene (5 bases). Germline V gene data show CDR1 as MGHRA and CDR2 as YSYEKL. There are 14 residues in the CDR3. Trimming shortened V by 2 bases and J by 0 bases, and 7 bases separated the two germline ends.

This clone came up once. The V call is TRBV6-5, the J call TRBJ2-1, with D perhaps TRBD2 (5 bases). Germline V gene data show CDR1 as MNHEY and CDR2 as SVGAGI. The germline V and J ends were trimmed by 6 bases and 6 bases, with 15 bases remaining between them. This CDR3 has 14 amino acids. CDR3 protein: CASRASRWSNEQFF. The CDR3 region has the DNA TGTGCCAGCAGGGCTAGCCGGTGGAGCAATGAGCAGTTCTTC.

The genes are TRBV7-2 and TRBJ2-1; D is perhaps TRBD2 (5 bases). CDR1 SGHTA and CDR2 FQGNSA come from the germline V gene. The germline V and J ends were trimmed by 0 bases and 4 bases, with 13 bases remaining between them. The CDR3 length is 16 residues. CDR3 coding DNA: TGTGCCAGCAGCTTAGCCTTAGGGAGTGGGTACAATGAGCAGTTCTTC. It encodes CASSLALGSGYNEQFF.

CDR3 amino acids: CAWDSLANTGELFF. The CDR3 nucleotides read TGTGCCTGGGACAGCCTCGCGAACACCGGGGAGCTGTTTTTT. The chain couples TRBV30 to TRBJ2-2, with a possible D match to TRBD1 (5 bases). Looked up from germline, CDR1 is GTSNPN and CDR2 is SVGIG (reference sequence). This CDR3 spans 14 amino acids. V lost 5 bases, J lost 0 bases, and 10 bases lay in between.

The chain links TRBV5-4 to TRBJ2-7; tentative D call: TRBD2 (5 bases). The ends were cut back, 4 bases at V and 3 bases at J, with 14 bases in the middle. Germline V gene data show CDR1 as SGHNT and CDR2 as YYREEE (reference sequence). CDR3 size: 14 residues. CDR3 residues: CASSPRGSYYEQYF. CDR3 coding DNA: TGTGCCAGCAGCCCCCGGGGATCTTACTACGAGCAGTACTTC. The full variable domain, in which reference TRBV5-4 and TRBJ2-7 provide the parts outside the CDR3, is ETGVTQSPTHLIKTRGQQVTLRCSSQSGHNTVSWYQQALGQGPQFIFQYYREEENGRGNFPPRFSGLQFPNYSSELNVNALELDDSALYLCASSPRGSYYEQYFGPGTRLTVT.

The chain recombines TRBV7-2 with TRBJ2-1; 7 nucleotides line up with TRBD2. The germline gives CDR1 SGHTA, CDR2 FQGNSA. J was trimmed by 0 bases and V by 11 bases; bases with no gene match: 1. The CDR3 totals 12 residues. In nucleotides, the CDR3 is TGTGCCGGCGGGAGCTCCTACAATGAGCAGTTCTTC. Translated: CAGGSSYNEQFF.

The chain links TRBV5-1 to TRBJ2-5, with 7 bases fitting TRBD1. Germline-derived CDR1 and CDR2 are SGHRS and YFSETQ. The CDR3 is 15 residues long. V shed 3 bases, J shed 1 base, and the junction held 6 bases outside the gene matches. The CDR3 sequence: CASSSLTGTQETQYF. The CDR3 DNA sequence: TGCGCCAGCAGCTCGTTGACAGGGACCCAAGAGACCCAGTACTTC.

This chain joins TRBV7-2 and TRBJ2-1; 7 bases match TRBD2. The germline CDR1 and CDR2 sequences are SGHTA and FQGNSA. CDR3 length: 15 residues. V lost 6 bases, J lost 12 bases, and 17 bases stayed unmatched. The CDR3 DNA reads as TGTGCCAGCAGACGAAGCGGGGAACCGGGAGTAGTGCAGTTCTTC. Amino acid sequence: CASRRSGEPGVVQFF.

The chain employs TRBV15 and TRBJ1-5; 9 nucleotides agree with TRBD1. Germline CDR1 and CDR2: LNHNV and YYDKDF (reference sequence). The CDR3 covers 15 residues. J gave up 6 bases and V 4 bases, and 7 bases lay outside the gene matches. The CDR3 DNA follows: TGTGCCACCAGCAAGTCACAGGGGGCAACTCAGCCCCAGCATTTT. Protein sequence: CATSKSQGATQPQHF.

J is TRBJ2-2 and V is TRBV5-1; D gene unclear. Deletions cut 2 bases from V and 7 bases from J, with 3 bases between. Germline CDR1 and CDR2: SGHRS and YFSETQ. This CDR3 region has 11 residues. DNA of the CDR3: TGCGCCAGCAGCTTCGGCGGGGAGCTGTTTTTT. It codes for CASSFGGELFF. Full variable domain (missing parts from reference TRBV5-1 and TRBJ2-2): KAGVTQTPRYLIKTRGQQVTLSCSPISGHRSVSWYQQTPGQGLQFLFEYFSETQRNKGNFPGRFSGRQFSNSRSEMNVSTLELGDSALYLCASSFGGELFFGEGSRLTVL.